These 24 T cell receptor beta chains originate from one sample sequenced in a study of T cell repertoires in cytomegalovirus infection. TCRdb called the reads again in MiXCR, with one record for every CDR3 protein. Among about 100,000 distinct CDR3 sequences listed, 23% were seen once. Sequencing was performed on CD8+ T cells from PBMCs. Receptors were obtained from a human donor in good health (CMV status not recorded). Some clones in this sample may be carry-over from other donors' samples.

This clonotype was counted many times. The V call is TRBV19, the J call TRBJ2-2; D gene unclear. V lost 1 base to trimming and J lost 6 bases, with 6 bases between them. The CDR3 length is 13 residues. CDR1 and CDR2 (germline): LNHDA, SQIVND (reference sequence). As DNA, the CDR3 is TGTGCCAGTAGTATAGTAGTGGCCGGGGAGCTGTTTTTT. Translating it yields CASSIVVAGELFF.

This sequence joins TRBV6-5 and TRBJ2-2, with 7 nucleotides matching TRBD1. Per germline, CDR1 MNHEY and CDR2 SVGAGI. The CDR3 loop spans 14 amino acids. Unmatched junction bases numbered 3, after V lost 4 bases and J lost 4 bases. The CDR3 here is CASSFHRGTGELFF. CDR3 DNA sequence: TGTGCCAGCAGTTTCCACAGGGGCACCGGGGAGCTGTTTTTT.

The V and J genes are TRBV20-1 and TRBJ2-3; D could derive from TRBD1 or TRBD2 (5 bases each). CDR3 size: 17 residues. V was pared by 0 bases and J by 5 bases, with 21 bases between. Germline loops: CDR1 DFQATT, CDR2 SNEGSKA (reference sequence). This CDR3 reads CSARDSGAAGRGDTQYF. CDR3 sequence (DNA): TGCAGTGCTAGAGATTCTGGGGCCGCAGGGAGAGGAGATACGCAGTATTTT.

Many counts were recorded for this clonotype. This chain connects TRBV11-2 to TRBJ2-2; the D is unclear. This CDR3 spans 13 amino acids. CDR1 and CDR2 (germline): SGHAT, FQNNGV. V was shortened by 1 base and J by 6 bases, with 6 bases between the two germline ends. The CDR3 here is CASSLGWSGELFF. The CDR3 DNA is TGTGCCAGCAGCTTAGGATGGTCCGGGGAGCTGTTTTTT. The whole variable domain, remainder taken from reference TRBV11-2 and TRBJ2-2, is EAGVAQSPRYKIIEKRQSVAFWCNPISGHATLYWYQQILGQGPKLLIQFQNNGVVDDSQLPKDRFSAERLKGVDSTLKIQPAKLEDSAVYLCASSLGWSGELFFGEGSRLTVL.

This clonotype was seen only a few times. V and J are TRBV7-9 and TRBJ2-5; 8 bases agree with TRBD2. V was clipped by 4 bases and J by 3 bases; unmatched bases: 7. CDR1 and CDR2 (germline): SEHNR, FQNEAQ (reference sequence). The length of the CDR3 is 15 residues. CDR3 DNA: TGTGCCAGCAGCTCGCGCCCGGGGGGGGAAGAGACCCAGTACTTC. It yields the protein CASSSRPGGEETQYF.

This clonotype occurred a few times. The chain employs TRBV7-2 and TRBJ2-5; TRBD2 agrees at 7 bases. Germline V gene lookup returns CDR1 SGHTA and CDR2 FQGNSA. This CDR3 spans 14 amino acids. The J segment lost 4 bases and the V segment lost 1 base, leaving 3 bases of the junction unmatched. The CDR3 bases are TGTGCCAGCAGCTTAGGAGGCGGGGGAGAGACCCAGTACTTC. Encoded protein: CASSLGGGGETQYF.

The CDR3 DNA reads TGTGCCAGCAGCGTAGATGCCTCCGGGGGTGAGCAGTTCTTC. As protein: CASSVDASGGEQFF. The V gene is TRBV9, the J gene TRBJ2-1; D is perhaps TRBD2 (6 bases). Germline-derived CDR1 and CDR2 are SGDLS and YYNGEE. V was clipped by 0 bases and J by 9 bases, with 13 bases between them. This CDR3 is 14 amino acids long.

This clonotype occurred many times. J is TRBJ1-4 and V is TRBV7-2; 10 bases align to TRBD1. Per germline, CDR1 SGHTA and CDR2 FQGNSA. The CDR3 extends over 14 amino acids. V shed 3 bases, J shed 6 bases, and the junction held 1 base outside the gene matches. CDR3 sequence: CASSLTGGHEKLFF. The CDR3 DNA reads as TGTGCCAGCAGCTTGACAGGGGGCCATGAAAAACTGTTTTTT.

In its sample, this clonotype was seen a few times. V usage is TRBV30 and J usage is TRBJ2-1, with D hard to call. This CDR3 comprises 16 residues. The V end was cut by 0 bases, the J end by 2 bases, with 14 bases between. Germline lookup yields CDR1 GTSNPN and CDR2 SVGIG (reference sequence). This chain's CDR3 is CAWSVQSPTTYNEQFF. For the CDR3, the DNA is TGTGCCTGGAGTGTACAGTCTCCCACGACCTACAATGAGCAGTTCTTC.

This chain joins TRBV27 and TRBJ1-5; TRBD1 might be the D (6 bases). Germline V gene lookup returns CDR1 MNHEY and CDR2 SMNVEV (reference sequence). The CDR3 is made up of 16 amino acids. Trimming shortened V by 8 bases and J by 4 bases, and 21 bases separated the two germline ends. CDR3: CASGAYRDVGNQPQHF. CDR3 bases: TGTGCCAGCGGAGCCTACAGGGACGTGGGAAATCAGCCCCAGCATTTT.

The chain has TRBV6-6 and TRBJ2-5; 9 nucleotides line up with TRBD2. The germline gives CDR1 MNHNY, CDR2 SVGAGI (reference sequence). Trimming removed 4 bases from V and 5 bases from J; junction bases left unmatched: 8. The CDR3 extends over 15 amino acids. The CDR3 sequence: CASSSGGGGAETQYF. As DNA, the CDR3 is TGTGCCAGCAGTTCGGGCGGGGGGGGTGCGGAGACCCAGTACTTC.

The chain has TRBV2 and TRBJ2-5, with TRBD2 matching over 8 bases. There are 15 residues in the CDR3. In germline, CDR1 is SNHLY, CDR2 FYNNEI. The ends lost 8 bases at V and 4 bases at J; junction bases unmatched: 12. The CDR3 reads CASAGGGTLRETQYF. CDR3 coding DNA: TGTGCCAGCGCGGGCGGGGGGACACTCCGAGAGACCCAGTACTTC.

This clonotype was seen at least ten times. The chain joins TRBV7-2 to TRBJ2-3; D perhaps matches TRBD2 (6 bases). Germline loops: CDR1 SGHTA, CDR2 FQGNSA. The CDR3 loop spans 15 amino acids. V was clipped by 5 bases and J by 0 bases, with 12 bases between them. In DNA, the CDR3 is TGTGCCAGCAGCACGGGGGACGGTAGCACAGATACGCAGTATTTT. Encoded protein: CASSTGDGSTDTQYF. Supplemented by reference TRBV7-2 and TRBJ2-3, the full variable domain reads GAGVSQSPSNKVTEKGKDVELRCDPISGHTALYWYRQSLGQGLEFLIYFQGNSAPDKSGLPSDRFSAERTGGSVSTLTIQRTQQEDSAVYLCASSTGDGSTDTQYFGPGTRLTVL.

The V gene is TRBV27, the J gene TRBJ2-1; D may correspond to TRBD1 or TRBD2 (5 bases each). The CDR3 is 14 amino acids. The V gene lost 4 bases and the J gene lost 8 bases, with 15 bases spanning the gap. Germline CDR1 reads MNHEY; CDR2 reads SMNVEV (reference sequence). The CDR3 is CASSSRGRGDEQFF. Here the CDR3 DNA reads TGTGCCAGCAGTTCTAGGGGCCGGGGTGATGAGCAGTTCTTC.

This clonotype was found many times. The rearrangement uses TRBV7-8 and TRBJ2-6; D possibly corresponds to TRBD1 (5 bases). The CDR3 is 16 residues long. Looked up from germline, CDR1 is SGHVS and CDR2 is FQNEAQ. Trimming pared 5 bases from V and 1 base from J, leaving 12 bases between. The CDR3 nucleotides are TGTGCCAGCAGCGCCAGGGATTTATCTGGGGCCAACGTCCTGACTTTC. This codes for CASSARDLSGANVLTF.

V usage is TRBV5-1 and J usage is TRBJ2-2; possible D gene TRBD2, 6 bases. V shed 0 bases and J shed 0 bases, with 18 bases lying between them. Germline V gene sequence: CDR1 SGHRS, CDR2 YFSETQ. The CDR3 totals 19 residues. The CDR3 loop is CASSLEGPARGTNTGELFF. Written as DNA, the CDR3 is TGCGCCAGCAGCTTGGAGGGACCAGCTCGCGGGACGAACACCGGGGAGCTGTTTTTT.

This clonotype was observed many times. The rearrangement links TRBV7-2 to TRBJ1-1, with 9 nucleotides matching TRBD1. The V and J ends lost 5 bases and 8 bases, in that order; junction bases with no gene match: 6. The germline V gene encodes CDR1 SGHTA and CDR2 FQGNSA. This CDR3 has 13 amino acids. As DNA, the CDR3 is TGTGCCAGCAGCGCTCGACAGGGGGTAGAAGCTTTCTTT. Its translation is CASSARQGVEAFF.

This clonotype was observed many times. The chain combines TRBV29-1 with TRBJ2-7; D assignment may be TRBD1 or TRBD2 (6 bases each). Trimming stripped 7 bases from V and 3 bases from J, with 16 bases between. Germline CDR1 and CDR2: SQVTM and ANQGSEA. The CDR3 extends over 13 amino acids. CDR3 nucleotide sequence: TGCAGCGCAGGAGGAGGGGGTCTCTACGAGCAGTACTTC. Its translation is CSAGGGGLYEQYF.

Ten or more counts support this clonotype. The rearrangement joins TRBV12-3 or TRBV12-4 to TRBJ2-3; D is undetermined. This CDR3 spans 12 amino acids. The V end lost 3 bases, the J end lost 4 bases, and 5 bases lay between the germline ends. CDR3 protein: CASSFWADTQYF. In DNA form, the CDR3 reads TGTGCCAGCAGTTTTTGGGCAGATACGCAGTATTTT.

The DNA for the CDR3 is TGTGCCAGCAGCCCCGCCGGACAGGGTGGAACGACACCCCTCCACTTT. Amino acids: CASSPAGQGGTTPLHF. This chain joins TRBV5-6 and TRBJ1-6, with 8 positions matching TRBD1. The V gene end was trimmed by 4 bases and the J gene end by 11 bases; junction bases not matched to a gene: 14. Germline assignment: CDR1 SGHDT and CDR2 YYEEEE. This CDR3 contains 16 residues. Full variable domain (rest looked up from reference TRBV5-6 and TRBJ1-6): DAGVTQSPTHLIKTRGQQVTLRCSPKSGHDTVSWYQQALGQGPQFIFQYYEEEERQRGNFPDRFSGHQFPNYSSELNVNALLLGDSALYLCASSPAGQGGTTPLHFGNGTRLTVT.

CDR3 nucleotide sequence: TGCGCCAGCAGCTCGGGACTAGCGGGAGGCGATGAGCAGTTCTTC. This codes for CASSSGLAGGDEQFF. The rearrangement joins TRBV5-1 to TRBJ2-1, with 15 bases aligning to TRBD2. This CDR3 has 15 amino acids. J lost 8 bases, V lost 3 bases, and 3 bases had no gene match. Looked up from germline, CDR1 is SGHRS and CDR2 is YFSETQ.

A few counts support this clonotype. The chain employs TRBV11-2 and TRBJ2-1, with D possibly being TRBD1 or TRBD2 (5 bases each). From germline, CDR1 is SGHAT and CDR2 FQNNGV. The germline V and J ends were trimmed by 5 bases and 11 bases, with 16 bases remaining between them. The CDR3 totals 13 residues. CDR3 nucleotides: TGTGCCAGCAGCATCCCGGGGCCCAGAAAGCAGTTCTTC. Translating it yields CASSIPGPRKQFF.

This chain connects TRBV6-5 to TRBJ1-2; 8 nucleotides agree with TRBD1. CDR3 length equals 15 residues. CDR1 MNHEY and CDR2 SVGAGI come from the germline V gene. V gave up 4 bases and J gave up 4 bases; unmatched junction bases: 8. DNA for the CDR3: TGTGCCAGCAGTTTCCCGGGACAGGCCTTCTATGGCTACACCTTC. Translation gives CASSFPGQAFYGYTF.

This chain joins TRBV7-6 and TRBJ2-2, with 8 nucleotides matching TRBD2. V gave up 8 bases and J gave up 1 base; unmatched junction bases: 3. CDR1 is SGHVS and CDR2 is FNYEAQ in the germline V gene. The CDR3 is 14 residues long. The CDR3, as DNA: TGTGCCAGCGTGCGGGAGGAGAACACCGGGGAGCTGTTTTTT. It translates to CASVREENTGELFF.